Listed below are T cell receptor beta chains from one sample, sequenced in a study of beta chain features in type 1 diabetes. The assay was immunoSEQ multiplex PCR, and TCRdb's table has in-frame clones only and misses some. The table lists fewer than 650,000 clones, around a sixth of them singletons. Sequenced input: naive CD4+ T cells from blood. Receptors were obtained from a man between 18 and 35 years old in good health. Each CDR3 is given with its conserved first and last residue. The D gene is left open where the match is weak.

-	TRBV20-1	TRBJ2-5	CSARQQETQYF
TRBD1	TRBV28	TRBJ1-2	CASSLYHRGGDRDYGYTF
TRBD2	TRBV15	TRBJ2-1	CATSGLAGYPYNEQFF
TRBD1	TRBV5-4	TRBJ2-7	CASSGPDRAYEQYF
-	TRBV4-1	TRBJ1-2	CASSLGPGRIYGYTF
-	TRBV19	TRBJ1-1	CASTRGGVAGTEAFF
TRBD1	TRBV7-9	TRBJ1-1	CASSHRDRVTEAFF
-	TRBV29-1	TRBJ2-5	CSAKRRLSQETQYF
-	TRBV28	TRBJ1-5	CASRDRQDQPQHF
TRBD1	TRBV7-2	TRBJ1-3	CASSPGQGGNTIYF
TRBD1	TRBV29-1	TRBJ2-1	CSVLTGGYNEQFF
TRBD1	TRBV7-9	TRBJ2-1	CASSARQGELNEQFF
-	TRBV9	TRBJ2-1	CASSVDRSYNEQFF
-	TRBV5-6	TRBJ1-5	CASSRTRTVTSPQPQHF
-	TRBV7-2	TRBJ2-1	CASSLDTGRAGNEQFF
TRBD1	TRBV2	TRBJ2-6	CASSPTGSGANVLTF
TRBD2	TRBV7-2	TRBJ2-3	CASSLSGVAGFTDTQYF
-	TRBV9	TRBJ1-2	CASSAGHSGYTF
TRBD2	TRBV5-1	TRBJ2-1	CASSSGLAAEQFF
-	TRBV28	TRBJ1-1	CASSPTGYTEAFF
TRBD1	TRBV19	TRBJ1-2	CASSIDRRSTGGPYMGYTF
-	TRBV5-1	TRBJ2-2	CASSLNTNTGELFF
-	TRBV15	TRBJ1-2	CATSRETGQRGGYTF
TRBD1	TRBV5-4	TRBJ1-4	CASSLGGQAVPNEKLFF
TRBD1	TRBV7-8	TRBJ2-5	CASRDRGRKTQYF
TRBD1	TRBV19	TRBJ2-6	CASSRTGNGANVLTF
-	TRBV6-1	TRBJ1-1	CASSEWGGTEAFF
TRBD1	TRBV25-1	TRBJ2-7	CASRQGSYEQYF
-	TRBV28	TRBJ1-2	CASSFETNGYTF
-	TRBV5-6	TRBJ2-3	CASRRLGGTDTQYF
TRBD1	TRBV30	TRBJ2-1	CAWSEQGAYNEQFF
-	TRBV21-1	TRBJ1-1	CASSKVGPGYNTEAFF
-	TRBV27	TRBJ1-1	CASRKLSRSPTEAFF
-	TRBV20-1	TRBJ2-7	CSARDGYEQYF
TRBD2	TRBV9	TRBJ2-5	CASSGGLDEETQYF
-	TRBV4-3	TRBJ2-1	CASSQEGGASPYNEQFF
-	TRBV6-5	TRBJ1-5	CASELGSTGNQPQHF
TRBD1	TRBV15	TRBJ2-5	CATSRGQGKETQYF
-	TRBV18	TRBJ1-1	CASSRENWSEAFF
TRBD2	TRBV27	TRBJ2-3	CASSLGVQLAGSDTQYF
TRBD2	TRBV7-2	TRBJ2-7	CASSLVSASGNYEQYF